This T cell receptor (beta chain) was sequenced for a study of cytomegalovirus exposure and HLA in healthy donors. Study-level information: Across 350 to 500 genotyped donors, around 80% landed in the Caucasian-associated ancestry cluster. Study-level results: Sequencing probably produced one cluster of sequence variants that were highly shared.

The CDR3 has 16 residues. The V gene's germline CDR1 is SGHVS and CDR2 FQNEAQ. Trimming pared 2 bases from V and 4 bases from J, leaving 18 bases between. Vbeta (60) and Jbeta (13) primers were used in the PCR. Produced via immunoSEQ multiplex PCR; TCRdb's table is partial and in-frame only. The table has 200,000 to 250,000 clones, 70% to 80% seen once. To note about this clone: What it binds is not known.

The clonotype originates from a girl aged 2-10 years in good health and CMV-seronegative. This chain joins TRBV7-8 and TRBJ2-7; TRBD2 is a possible D gene (6 bases). The sample was PBMCs. CDR3 loop: CASSLSRDSFVYEQYF. The CDR3 DNA is TGTGCCAGCAGCTTATCACGGGACTCCTTTGTTTACGAGCAGTACTTC.